Below, 9 T cell receptor beta chains from the same sample are listed, as sequenced in a study of cytomegalovirus exposure and HLA in healthy donors. PCR involved 60 Vbeta and 13 Jbeta primers. Data came from immunoSEQ multiplex PCR; TCRdb stores just in-frame clones and leaves some out. The table lists 100,000 to 150,000 clones, 83% of them singletons. Material: PBMCs. The receptors were gathered from a man younger than 35 in good health and CMV-seropositive.

This clone has more than one count but fewer than ten. The chain has TRBV28 and TRBJ1-2; D possibly corresponds to TRBD1 (5 bases). Trimming shortened V by 7 bases and J by 3 bases, and 27 bases separated the two germline ends. This CDR3 comprises 18 residues. CDR1 is MDHEN, CDR2 SYDVKM, per germline. The CDR3 DNA follows: TGTGCCAGCATACCGCATGCCGGCAGGGTGAAGATCTACTATGGCTACACCTTC. This gives the protein CASIPHAGRVKIYYGYTF.

V usage is TRBV6-5 and J usage is TRBJ2-1; tentative D call: TRBD1 (5 bases). Trimming left V 4 bases short and J 2 bases short, with 12 bases between. The CDR3 covers 15 residues. Germline CDR1 and CDR2: MNHEY and SVGAGI. The CDR3: CASSLVGAAYNEQFF. The CDR3 nucleotides read TGTGCCAGCAGTTTAGTAGGGGCGGCCTACAATGAGCAGTTCTTC.

The V gene is TRBV6-6, the J gene TRBJ2-7; the D gene is possibly TRBD1 (6 bases). The CDR3 is made up of 15 amino acids. Trimming left V 5 bases short and J 4 bases short, with 18 bases between. Germline assignment: CDR1 MNHNY and CDR2 SVGAGI (reference sequence). The CDR3 region is CASSHDRRSVYEQYF. The CDR3 DNA reads as TGTGCCAGCAGTCACGACAGGAGGTCGGTATACGAGCAGTACTTC.

The V and J genes are TRBV7-6 and TRBJ2-1, with D possibly matching TRBD1 (5 bases). V lost 0 bases to trimming and J lost 6 bases, with 6 bases between them. Germline lookup yields CDR1 SGHVS and CDR2 FNYEAQ. The CDR3 has 13 amino acids. CDR3 coding DNA: TGTGCCAGCAGCTTAGCTGGGGCCAATGAGCAGTTCTTC. Protein: CASSLAGANEQFF.

The chain combines TRBV5-4 with TRBJ2-3; TRBD2 aligns across 14 bases. The germline V gene encodes CDR1 SGHNT and CDR2 YYREEE (reference sequence). V lost 4 bases and J lost 7; bases outside the gene matches: 5. There are 15 residues in the CDR3. CDR3 loop: CASSPTSGGAYTQYF. DNA for the CDR3: TGTGCCAGCAGCCCGACTAGCGGGGGGGCTTATACGCAGTATTTT.

V and J are TRBV9 and TRBJ2-2; 9 nucleotides align to TRBD2. The CDR3 length is 17 residues. The junction had 5 bases not matched to a gene; V was cut back by 0 bases and J by 2 bases. CDR1 is SGDLS and CDR2 is YYNGEE in the germline V gene. DNA for the CDR3: TGTGCCAGCAGCGTAGCCAGCGGGGGGACTAACACCGGGGAGCTGTTTTTT. This encodes CASSVASGGTNTGELFF.

The chain links TRBV5-1 to TRBJ1-1; 7 bases line up with TRBD1. CDR1 is SGHRS, CDR2 YFSETQ, per germline. The CDR3 is made up of 15 amino acids. The V segment lost 4 bases and the J segment 5 bases; nucleotides outside the gene matches: 11. CDR3 nucleotide sequence: TGCGCCAGCAGCCCCACACAGGGGATTCTTACTGAAGCTTTCTTT. This encodes CASSPTQGILTEAFF. Full variable domain (rest looked up from reference TRBV5-1 and TRBJ1-1): KAGVTQTPRYLIKTRGQQVTLSCSPISGHRSVSWYQQTPGQGLQFLFEYFSETQRNKGNFPGRFSGRQFSNSRSEMNVSTLELGDSALYLCASSPTQGILTEAFFGQGTRLTVV.

This clone came up a few times. V gene TRBV6-5 combines with J gene TRBJ2-1; TRBD2 aligns across 10 bases. The CDR3 runs 13 residues. V was clipped by 7 bases and J by 9 bases; unmatched bases: 6. The germline gives CDR1 MNHEY, CDR2 SVGAGI. For the CDR3, the DNA is TGTGCCAGCACTAGCGGGGGAAGCCGTGAGCAGTTCTTC. Protein sequence: CASTSGGSREQFF.

The genes are TRBV15 and TRBJ2-3; D possibly corresponds to TRBD2 (5 bases). The V end was cut by 4 bases, the J end by 3 bases, with 14 bases between. This CDR3 is built from 15 residues. From germline, CDR1 is LNHNV and CDR2 YYDKDF (reference sequence). CDR3 amino acids: CATSKNGVATDTQYF. The CDR3 DNA follows: TGTGCCACCAGCAAAAACGGGGTAGCAACAGATACGCAGTATTTT.